The T cell receptor beta chain described here comes from a study of blood T cell repertoires in COVID-19. Turning to the study itself: Donors in the United States, Italy and Spain gave samples during acute or convalescent COVID-19. The cDNA or gDNA used as material had been derived from T cells, B-cell-depleted T cells, or PBMCs.

In the authors' workflow: Scientists estimated how many nucleated cells there were by amplifying reference gene primers. Data came from immunoSEQ multiplex PCR; TCRdb stores just in-frame clones and leaves some out. That table is the source of V, J and clone size, and D and trimming were worked out from the DNA. Seen here are 200,000 or so clones, roughly 82% observed once, and the top ten hold 5.2%. From germline, CDR1 is MNHNY and CDR2 SVGAGI (reference sequence). Germline trimming cut 5 bases from V and 5 bases from J; bases unmatched to any gene: 16. The CDR3 contains 17 residues. The chain has TRBV6-6 and TRBJ2-7; TRBD1 matches 9 bases. This receptor was identified in a woman in her 30s with acute or convalescent COVID-19. Source material: peripheral blood. The CDR3 loop is CASSRGTGRLVRNEQYF. The CDR3 coding sequence is TGTGCCAGCAGTCGGGGGACAGGGCGGTTGGTAAGAAACGAGCAGTACTTC.